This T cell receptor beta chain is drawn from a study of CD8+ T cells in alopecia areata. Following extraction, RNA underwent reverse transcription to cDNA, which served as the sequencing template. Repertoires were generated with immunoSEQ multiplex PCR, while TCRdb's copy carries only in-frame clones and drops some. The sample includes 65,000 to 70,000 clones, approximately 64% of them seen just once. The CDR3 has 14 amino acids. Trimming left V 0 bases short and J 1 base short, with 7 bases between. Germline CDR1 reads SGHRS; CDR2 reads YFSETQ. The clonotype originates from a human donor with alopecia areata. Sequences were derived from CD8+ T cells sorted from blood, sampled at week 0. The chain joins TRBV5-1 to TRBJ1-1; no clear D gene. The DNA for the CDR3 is TGCGCCAGCAGCTTGGACGTATGGAACACTGAAGCTTTCTTT. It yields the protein CASSLDVWNTEAFF.